This T cell receptor beta chain was identified during a study of tumor-infiltrating lymphocytes in primary liver carcinoma. Turning to the study itself: There were roughly 3.65 to 7.13 million productive TCRbeta reads per sample, a yield similar across tissue types.

The source material, 20-30 mg of unsorted bulk tissue, was used to co-extract RNA and DNA. Primary liver carcinomas in the patients were surgically resected. Remarks on this clonotype: What it binds is not known. The CDR3 does not end in the conserved phenylalanine or tryptophan, so this is likely a read error.

Making TCR beta cDNA involved around 520 ng total RNA and a constant-region primer. Researchers made the TCR beta libraries by running three nested multiplex PCR rounds with slightly modified ARM-PCR. A C-beta reverse primer was combined with TRBV1-TRBV30 forward primers in the first two PCR rounds, and each round had approximately 10 cycles. One entry per CDR3 protein, called by TCRdb with MiXCR from the multiplex PCR reads. This table holds some 55,000 distinct CDR3 sequences, over 65% found once. General study points: It was tumor-adjacent and tumor-blood pairs that overlapped less than tumor region pairs did.

The CDR3 covers 15 residues. Germline-derived CDR1 and CDR2 are MNHNY and SVGAGI (reference sequence). V is TRBV6-6 and J is TRBJ2-7; TRBD1 matches at 9 bases. Material for sequencing was liver tumor tissue from sampling region 2. Stated subset: tumor region T2, inferior pole. This receptor was identified in a middle-aged man with primary liver carcinoma and hepatitis B virus infection. DNA for the CDR3: TGTGACAGCAGGGATCACGGGACAGGGTCCTACGAGCAGTACTTG. Translation gives CDSRDHGTGSYEQYL.